The clone carrying this T cell receptor beta chain was counted only a few times. Its matching antigen is unknown. Within the sample, other DNA sequences also encode this same CDR3. Splitting of each subset's genomic DNA was done evenly across several immunoSEQ plates. As processed by the authors: Junction-only sequences without quality scores were provided by ImmunoSEQ, so filtering was different. The assay was immunoSEQ multiplex PCR, and TCRdb's table has in-frame clones only and misses some. For V, J and clone size, that table is used; D and trimming come from the DNA. Of some 1,900,000 clones in the sample, about 95% are singletons; the top ten hold under 1.5%. The record originates from a study of shared clonotypes between healthy human individuals. General study findings and limits: Naive subsets generally had larger estimated richness than memory subsets.

CD45RO-negative cells were positively selected for CCR7, leaving out terminally differentiated effector memory CD45RA+ cells. This CDR3 has 13 amino acids. V gave up 4 bases and J gave up 0 bases, with 4 bases separating them. CDR1 and CDR2 (germline): MNHEY, SMNVEV (reference sequence). The TCR comes from a man aged 18 to 29 in good health. The sequencing input was naive CD8+ T cells sorted from blood. The chain combines TRBV27 with TRBJ1-5; D unresolved. The DNA for the CDR3 is TGTGCCAGCAGTTCTTATAGCAATCAGCCCCAGCATTTT. It is translated as CASSSYSNQPQHF.